Listed below are T cell receptor beta chains from one sample, sequenced in a study of blood T cell repertoires in COVID-19. Measured with immunoSEQ multiplex PCR; TCRdb has only the in-frame clones, and not every one. The top ten hold approximately 4.4% of the sample, which has roughly 99,000 clones, roughly 84% seen once. The sequenced material came from peripheral blood. The receptors derive from a human donor in a cohort sampled during active COVID-19. Both conserved end residues are part of each CDR3. The order of the fields is D gene, clone size, CDR3 length, V gene, J gene, CDR3 protein, CDR3 DNA. D genes are given only for firm matches. Clone size is shown for a subset of rows, as once, few, many or a class of expanded clone.

D gene: .
clone size: .
CDR3 length: 13
V gene: TRBV29-1
J gene: TRBJ2-1
CDR3 protein: CSVGRWGDNEQFF
CDR3 DNA: TGCAGCGTTGGTCGATGGGGGGACAATGAGCAGTTCTTC

D gene: .
clone size: .
CDR3 length: 13
V gene: TRBV5-6
J gene: TRBJ2-7
CDR3 protein: CASSFAQMYEQYF
CDR3 DNA: TGTGCCAGCAGCTTTGCACAAATGTACGAGCAGTACTTC

D gene: TRBD1
clone size: once
CDR3 length: 16
V gene: TRBV9
J gene: TRBJ1-4
CDR3 protein: CASSVDLQGANEKLFF
CDR3 DNA: TGTGCCAGCAGCGTAGACCTACAGGGGGCAAATGAAAAACTGTTTTTT

D gene: TRBD2
clone size: .
CDR3 length: 16
V gene: TRBV27
J gene: TRBJ2-2
CDR3 protein: CASSPSASGVTGELFF
CDR3 DNA: TGTGCCAGCTCCCCCAGTGCTAGCGGTGTCACCGGGGAGCTGTTTTTT

D gene: .
clone size: .
CDR3 length: 16
V gene: TRBV18
J gene: TRBJ2-3
CDR3 protein: CASSPTGTGDTDTQYF
CDR3 DNA: TGTGCCAGCTCACCGACCGGGACGGGGGACACAGATACGCAGTATTTT

D gene: .
clone size: .
CDR3 length: 13
V gene: TRBV30
J gene: TRBJ2-1
CDR3 protein: CAWSVLAGSKQFF
CDR3 DNA: TGTGCCTGGAGTGTACTCGCGGGATCAAAGCAGTTCTTC

D gene: TRBD2
clone size: .
CDR3 length: 16
V gene: TRBV5-1
J gene: TRBJ2-1
CDR3 protein: CASSLGGASGYNEQFF
CDR3 DNA: TGCGCCAGCAGCTTGGGTGGGGCTAGCGGCTACAATGAGCAGTTCTTC

D gene: .
clone size: many
CDR3 length: 14
V gene: TRBV5-4
J gene: TRBJ2-1
CDR3 protein: CASSAGQQLNEQFF
CDR3 DNA: TGTGCCAGCAGCGCCGGACAGCAGCTCAATGAGCAGTTCTTC

D gene: TRBD2
clone size: .
CDR3 length: 16
V gene: TRBV7-3
J gene: TRBJ2-3
CDR3 protein: CASSLRLAGGTDTQYF
CDR3 DNA: TGTGCCAGCAGCTTACGACTAGCGGGAGGCACAGATACGCAATATTTT

D gene: TRBD2
clone size: .
CDR3 length: 17
V gene: TRBV4-2
J gene: TRBJ2-1
CDR3 protein: CASSRGTSGISYNEQFF
CDR3 DNA: TGTGCCAGCAGCCGCGGGACTAGCGGGATCTCCTACAATGAGCAGTTCTTC

D gene: TRBD2
clone size: .
CDR3 length: 15
V gene: TRBV10-1
J gene: TRBJ2-1
CDR3 protein: CASPQWRLAPNEQFF
CDR3 DNA: TGCGCCAGCCCTCAGTGGAGACTAGCGCCGAATGAGCAGTTCTTC

D gene: .
clone size: few
CDR3 length: 16
V gene: TRBV18
J gene: TRBJ2-4
CDR3 protein: CASSPAPGLSKNIQYF
CDR3 DNA: TGTGCCAGCTCACCGGCCCCGGGACTGTCCAAAAACATTCAGTACTTC

D gene: .
clone size: .
CDR3 length: 14
V gene: TRBV18
J gene: TRBJ1-5
CDR3 protein: CASSPTFSNQPQHF
CDR3 DNA: TGTGCCAGCTCGCCAACATTTAGCAATCAGCCCCAGCATTTT

D gene: TRBD2
clone size: .
CDR3 length: 13
V gene: TRBV11-2
J gene: TRBJ2-5
CDR3 protein: CASSTGGLETQYF
CDR3 DNA: TGTGCCAGCAGCACGGGGGGGCTCGAGACCCAGTACTTC

D gene: TRBD1
clone size: .
CDR3 length: 15
V gene: TRBV7-2
J gene: TRBJ1-6
CDR3 protein: CASSLVGQGNSPLHF
CDR3 DNA: TGTGCCAGCAGCTTAGTGGGACAGGGTAATTCACCCCTCCACTTT

D gene: TRBD1
clone size: once
CDR3 length: 15
V gene: TRBV3-1/TRBV3-2
J gene: TRBJ1-2
CDR3 protein: CASETVRQGENGYTF
CDR3 DNA: TGTGCCAGCGAGACTGTTCGACAGGGAGAAAATGGCTACACCTTC

D gene: TRBD2
clone size: .
CDR3 length: 17
V gene: TRBV3-1/TRBV3-2
J gene: TRBJ2-7
CDR3 protein: CASSEETTSGRIDEQYF
CDR3 DNA: TGTGCCAGCAGCGAAGAAACGACTAGCGGGAGGATTGACGAGCAGTACTTC

D gene: TRBD2
clone size: once
CDR3 length: 16
V gene: TRBV11-2
J gene: TRBJ2-7
CDR3 protein: CASSLGILATPYEQYF
CDR3 DNA: TGTGCCAGCAGCTTAGGGATACTAGCGACCCCCTACGAGCAGTACTTC

D gene: .
clone size: .
CDR3 length: 16
V gene: TRBV5-6
J gene: TRBJ1-4
CDR3 protein: CASSLGSQGTGEKLFF
CDR3 DNA: TGTGCCAGCAGCTTGGGTAGTCAGGGTACGGGTGAAAAACTGTTTTTT

D gene: TRBD1
clone size: .
CDR3 length: 16
V gene: TRBV5-1
J gene: TRBJ1-1
CDR3 protein: CASSSQGGGVNTEAFF
CDR3 DNA: TGCGCCAGCAGCTCCCAGGGGGGTGGGGTGAACACTGAAGCTTTCTTT

D gene: .
clone size: .
CDR3 length: 14
V gene: TRBV24-1
J gene: TRBJ1-5
CDR3 protein: CATSDGQLNQPQHF
CDR3 DNA: TGTGCCACCAGTGATGGACAGCTCAATCAGCCCCAGCATTTT

D gene: .
clone size: .
CDR3 length: 16
V gene: TRBV7-2
J gene: TRBJ1-5
CDR3 protein: CASSLLAGISNQPQHF
CDR3 DNA: TGTGCCAGCAGCTTACTTGCCGGGATTAGCAATCAGCCCCAGCATTTT

D gene: TRBD2
clone size: .
CDR3 length: 15
V gene: TRBV4-3
J gene: TRBJ2-1
CDR3 protein: CASSQDLLAGGMQFF
CDR3 DNA: TGCGCCAGCAGCCAAGATTTACTAGCGGGAGGGATGCAGTTCTTC

D gene: TRBD1
clone size: few
CDR3 length: 13
V gene: TRBV3-1/TRBV3-2
J gene: TRBJ1-5
CDR3 protein: CASSIQGSQPQHF
CDR3 DNA: TGTGCCAGCAGCATACAGGGGAGTCAGCCCCAGCATTTT

D gene: TRBD2
clone size: .
CDR3 length: 16
V gene: TRBV7-6
J gene: TRBJ2-2
CDR3 protein: CASSLVPSGNTGELFF
CDR3 DNA: TGTGCCAGCAGCTTAGTGCCTAGCGGAAACACCGGGGAGCTGTTTTTT

D gene: .
clone size: once
CDR3 length: 14
V gene: TRBV6-4
J gene: TRBJ1-5
CDR3 protein: CASSDAAGNQPQHF
CDR3 DNA: TGTGCCAGCAGTGACGCGGCAGGCAATCAGCCCCAGCATTTT

D gene: .
clone size: .
CDR3 length: 14
V gene: TRBV10-3
J gene: TRBJ1-4
CDR3 protein: CAISPQGTNEKLFF
CDR3 DNA: TGTGCCATCAGTCCCCAGGGAACTAATGAAAAACTGTTTTTT

D gene: TRBD1
clone size: .
CDR3 length: 15
V gene: TRBV15
J gene: TRBJ2-7
CDR3 protein: CATSKGTGQPYEQYF
CDR3 DNA: TGTGCCACCAGCAAAGGGACAGGGCAGCCGTACGAGCAGTACTTC

D gene: TRBD1
clone size: .
CDR3 length: 15
V gene: TRBV27
J gene: TRBJ2-5
CDR3 protein: CASTLGNGQGETQYF
CDR3 DNA: TGTGCCAGCACTTTGGGGAACGGACAGGGAGAGACCCAGTACTTC

D gene: .
clone size: few
CDR3 length: 13
V gene: TRBV18
J gene: TRBJ1-5
CDR3 protein: CASSPSNNQPQHF
CDR3 DNA: TGTGCCAGCTCACCATCCAACAATCAGCCCCAGCATTTT

D gene: .
clone size: .
CDR3 length: 16
V gene: TRBV4-2
J gene: TRBJ1-4
CDR3 protein: CASSQDPRGSNEKLFF
CDR3 DNA: TGTGCCAGCAGCCAAGATCCACGGGGATCTAATGAAAAACTGTTTTTT

D gene: TRBD2
clone size: .
CDR3 length: 17
V gene: TRBV18
J gene: TRBJ2-7
CDR3 protein: CASSPLAGGDISYEQYF
CDR3 DNA: TGTGCCAGCTCACCACTAGCGGGAGGTGATATTTCCTACGAGCAGTACTTC

D gene: .
clone size: .
CDR3 length: 14
V gene: TRBV11-2
J gene: TRBJ2-7
CDR3 protein: CASSFGPGQYEQYF
CDR3 DNA: .

D gene: TRBD2
clone size: .
CDR3 length: 13
V gene: TRBV19
J gene: TRBJ2-1
CDR3 protein: CASSTIAGNEQFF
CDR3 DNA: TGTGCCAGTAGTACTATAGCGGGGAATGAGCAGTTCTTC

D gene: .
clone size: .
CDR3 length: 15
V gene: TRBV3-1/TRBV3-2
J gene: TRBJ1-2
CDR3 protein: CASNGGQTPNYGYTF
CDR3 DNA: TGTGCCAGCAATGGAGGACAGACCCCTAACTATGGCTACACCTTC

D gene: .
clone size: .
CDR3 length: 15
V gene: TRBV9
J gene: TRBJ1-6
CDR3 protein: CASSVAGGANSPLHF
CDR3 DNA: TGTGCCAGCAGCGTAGCTGGAGGGGCTAATTCACCCCTCCACTTT

D gene: .
clone size: few
CDR3 length: 16
V gene: TRBV4-1
J gene: TRBJ1-1
CDR3 protein: CASSLNRGAGNTEAFF
CDR3 DNA: TGCGCCAGCAGCCTTAACCGGGGGGCAGGAAACACTGAAGCTTTCTTT

D gene: .
clone size: .
CDR3 length: 17
V gene: TRBV28
J gene: TRBJ2-1
CDR3 protein: CASSPRGLFRAYNEQFF
CDR3 DNA: TGTGCCAGCAGTCCCCGCGGACTCTTCCGTGCCTACAATGAGCAGTTCTTC

D gene: .
clone size: .
CDR3 length: 14
V gene: TRBV12-5
J gene: TRBJ1-2
CDR3 protein: CASGLDLTFRGYTF
CDR3 DNA: TGTGCTAGTGGTTTGGATCTTACCTTTCGGGGCTACACCTTC

D gene: .
clone size: .
CDR3 length: 17
V gene: TRBV18
J gene: TRBJ1-3
CDR3 protein: CASSPSGQLSSGNTIYF
CDR3 DNA: TGTGCCAGCTCACCGTCTGGACAGTTGAGTTCTGGAAACACCATATATTTT

D gene: TRBD2
clone size: .
CDR3 length: 15
V gene: TRBV6-1
J gene: TRBJ2-3
CDR3 protein: CASSERVAGTYTQYF
CDR3 DNA: TGTGCCAGCAGTGAACGGGTAGCGGGAACTTATACGCAGTATTTT

D gene: TRBD2
clone size: .
CDR3 length: 15
V gene: TRBV7-2
J gene: TRBJ2-1
CDR3 protein: CASSRTSGSYNEQFF
CDR3 DNA: TGTGCCAGCAGCCGGACTAGCGGGAGCTACAATGAGCAGTTCTTC

D gene: TRBD1
clone size: few
CDR3 length: 16
V gene: TRBV24-1
J gene: TRBJ1-5
CDR3 protein: CATSDHGTGLKQPQHF
CDR3 DNA: TGTGCCACCAGTGACCATGGGACAGGGCTAAAGCAGCCCCAGCATTTT

D gene: TRBD1
clone size: .
CDR3 length: 14
V gene: TRBV19
J gene: TRBJ2-1
CDR3 protein: CASSGDRVSNEQFF
CDR3 DNA: TGTGCCAGTTCAGGAGACAGGGTCTCGAATGAGCAGTTCTTC

D gene: .
clone size: .
CDR3 length: 13
V gene: TRBV19
J gene: TRBJ2-1
CDR3 protein: CASQGRKGNEQFF
CDR3 DNA: TGTGCCAGTCAAGGGAGGAAAGGCAATGAGCAGTTCTTC

D gene: TRBD1
clone size: .
CDR3 length: 15
V gene: TRBV7-3
J gene: TRBJ2-1
CDR3 protein: CASSKGQGFPNEQFF
CDR3 DNA: TGTGCCAGCAGCAAGGGACAGGGGTTTCCCAATGAGCAGTTCTTC

D gene: TRBD1
clone size: .
CDR3 length: 15
V gene: TRBV2
J gene: TRBJ1-1
CDR3 protein: CASRAGQGMNTEAFF
CDR3 DNA: TGTGCCAGCAGGGCAGGACAGGGAATGAACACTGAAGCTTTCTTT

D gene: .
clone size: .
CDR3 length: 12
V gene: TRBV12-3/TRBV12-4
J gene: TRBJ1-2
CDR3 protein: CASSSQGYGYTF
CDR3 DNA: TGTGCCAGCAGTTCACAGGGATATGGCTACACCTTC

D gene: TRBD2
clone size: .
CDR3 length: 16
V gene: TRBV4-1
J gene: TRBJ2-7
CDR3 protein: CASSLRGLAVSYEQYF
CDR3 DNA: TGCGCCAGCAGCCTTCGGGGACTAGCGGTTTCCTACGAGCAGTACTTC

D gene: TRBD2
clone size: .
CDR3 length: 17
V gene: TRBV9
J gene: TRBJ2-2
CDR3 protein: CASSVAGSGMNTGELFF
CDR3 DNA: TGTGCCAGCAGCGTAGCTGGTAGCGGGATGAACACCGGGGAGCTGTTTTTT

D gene: .
clone size: .
CDR3 length: 11
V gene: TRBV7-2
J gene: TRBJ2-5
CDR3 protein: CASSLTGTQYF
CDR3 DNA: TGTGCCAGCAGCCTGACAGGAACCCAGTACTTC

D gene: TRBD2
clone size: .
CDR3 length: 18
V gene: TRBV24-1
J gene: TRBJ2-1
CDR3 protein: CATSDRYPSGRSHDEQFF
CDR3 DNA: TGTGCCACCAGTGATCGTTATCCTAGCGGGAGAAGTCACGATGAGCAGTTCTTC

D gene: TRBD2
clone size: .
CDR3 length: 15
V gene: TRBV7-6
J gene: TRBJ2-1
CDR3 protein: CASSLWASGNNEQFF
CDR3 DNA: TGTGCCAGCAGCTTATGGGCTAGCGGTAACAATGAGCAGTTCTTC